The text below deals with one T cell receptor (beta chain). Its antigen is unknown. No per-base quality is available; no much larger clone lies one base away. Samples from volunteer blood donors who had recovered from COVID-19 were contributed by a second Seattle source. Each collaborating institution followed its own protocols to collect whole blood in K2EDTA tubes. Collaborator samples were shipped for TCRbeta analysis as frozen whole blood, isolated PBMCs, or DNA extracted from either sample type. This sample is drawn from a study of blood T cell repertoires in COVID-19 (dated by TCRdb to 2019 to 2021). At the level of the whole study: Samples from collaborators originated in the United States, Italy and Spain and spanned both the acute and convalescent phases of COVID-19. The repertoires were released in a freely available public database intended as a resource for research on the immune response to SARS-CoV-2. Sample metadata almost always included a de-identified subject ID, COVID-19 status, age in years and sex. Samples were obtained from the ongoing ImmuneRACE study (first 160 participants) and from over a thousand subjects provided by 6 global collaborators. Where available, HLA class I and class II types were obtained from metadata supplied by the sample provider rather than from assay-based typing. The material from the prospective study consisted of cDNA or gDNA derived from T cells, B-cell-depleted T cells, or PBMCs. Subjects who had been exposed to COVID-19, were actively infected with it, or had recovered from it provided the deeply sampled blood TCRbeta repertoires that made up the dataset.

The immunoSEQ Assay, a bias-controlled multiplex PCR, was used to amplify TCRbeta CDR3 regions from genomic DNA. The study's own analysis went as follows. Within the assay, amplification of reference gene primers was used to estimate how many nucleated cells each sample contained. To quantify the absolute abundance of each unique TCRbeta CDR3 rearrangement, sequence reads were collapsed and filtered. For each sample, productive Simpson clonality was calculated by taking the square root of Simpson's diversity index across productive rearrangements. TCRdb limited this immuneACCESS table to in-frame rearrangements with V and J called. A share of clones is missing; checked studies link under half to unresolved V genes, and the rest is unexplained. D and trimming were read from the DNA, whereas the V and J calls and clone size are those reported in that table. The sample contains nearly 250,000 clones, about nine tenths of them found a single time. About 1.6% of the sample goes to the ten largest clones.

Overall study results and their limits: The amount of clinical and demographic metadata varied by source and participant and was provided uncurated.

The CDR3 measures 19 amino acids from cysteine to phenylalanine. CDR3 DNA is the only sequence kept; it has 57 bases, read in frame from the first base. Looking up the germline V gene (reference sequence) yields CDR1 LGHDT and CDR2 YNNKEL. The germline ends are 21 bases apart after V is trimmed by 0 bases and J by 6 bases. The receptor chain draws on TRBV3-1 (or the pseudogene TRBV3-2) and TRBJ1-6; there is no confident call for the D gene. Source material: peripheral blood. This receptor was taken from a woman aged 55-70 years who had recovered from COVID-19. The nucleotides read TGTGCCAGCAGCCAAGATGGTAAGGCGGCGGGGAATTTTAATTCACCCCTCCACTTT. Translated, it reads CASSQDGKAAGNFNSPLHF.